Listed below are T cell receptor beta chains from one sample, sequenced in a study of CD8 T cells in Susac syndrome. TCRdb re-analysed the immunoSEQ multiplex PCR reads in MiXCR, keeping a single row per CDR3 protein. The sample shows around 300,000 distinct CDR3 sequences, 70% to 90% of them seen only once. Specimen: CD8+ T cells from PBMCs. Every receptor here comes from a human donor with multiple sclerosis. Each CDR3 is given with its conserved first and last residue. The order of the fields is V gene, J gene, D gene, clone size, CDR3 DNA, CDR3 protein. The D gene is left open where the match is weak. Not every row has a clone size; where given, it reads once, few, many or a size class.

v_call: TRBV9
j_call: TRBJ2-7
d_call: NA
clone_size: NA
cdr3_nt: TGTGCCAGCAGCGACGACAGTTTAGGCTACGAGCAGTACTTC
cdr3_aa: CASSDDSLGYEQYF

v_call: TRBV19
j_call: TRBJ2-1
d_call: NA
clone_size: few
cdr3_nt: TGTGCCAGTAGTATTGCAGGGAACTCCTACAATGAGCAGTTCTTC
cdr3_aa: CASSIAGNSYNEQFF

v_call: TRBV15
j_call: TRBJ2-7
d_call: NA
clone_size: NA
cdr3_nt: TGTGCCACCAGCTCTGCAAGGGGGTTCAACGAGCAGTACTTC
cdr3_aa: CATSSARGFNEQYF

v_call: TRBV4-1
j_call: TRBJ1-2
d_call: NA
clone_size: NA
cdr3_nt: TGCGCCAGCAGCCAAGTCGGACGGGACCTTGGCTACACCTTC
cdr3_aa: CASSQVGRDLGYTF

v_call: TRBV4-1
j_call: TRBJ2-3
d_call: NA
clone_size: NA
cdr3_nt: TGCGCCAGCAGCCAAGATGAGTCTTACACAGATACGCAGTATTTT
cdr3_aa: CASSQDESYTDTQYF

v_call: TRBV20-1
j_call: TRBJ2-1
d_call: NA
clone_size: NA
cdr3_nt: TGCAGTGCTGGGGAACGGGATTACAATGAGCAGTTCTTC
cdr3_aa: CSAGERDYNEQFF

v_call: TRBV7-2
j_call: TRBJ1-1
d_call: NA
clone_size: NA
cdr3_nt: TGTGCCAGCAGCCACATAATACAAGGAACTGAAGCTTTCTTT
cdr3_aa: CASSHIIQGTEAFF

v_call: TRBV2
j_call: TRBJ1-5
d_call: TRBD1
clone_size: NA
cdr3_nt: TGTGCCAGCAGCCCTGGGACAGCTCCGAAGCCCCAGCATTTT
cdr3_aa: CASSPGTAPKPQHF

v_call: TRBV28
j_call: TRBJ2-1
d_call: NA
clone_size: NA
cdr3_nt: TGTGCCAGCAGTTTGGGATCGATCCCCCGGGCCTACAATGAGCAGTTCTTC
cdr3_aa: CASSLGSIPRAYNEQFF

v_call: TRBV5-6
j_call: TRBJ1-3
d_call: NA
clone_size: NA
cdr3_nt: TGTGCCAGCAGCTTGGGGGGTTCTGGAAACACCCTATATTTT
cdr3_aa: CASSLGGSGNTLYF

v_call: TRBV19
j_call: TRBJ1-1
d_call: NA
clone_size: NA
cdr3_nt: TGTGCCACTAAGCAGGGAGGAAACACTGAAGCTTTCTTT
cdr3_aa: CATKQGGNTEAFF

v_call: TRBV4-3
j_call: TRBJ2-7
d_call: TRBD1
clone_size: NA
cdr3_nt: TGCGCCAGCAGCCCACGACAGGGGATGAACGAGCAGTACTTC
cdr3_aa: CASSPRQGMNEQYF

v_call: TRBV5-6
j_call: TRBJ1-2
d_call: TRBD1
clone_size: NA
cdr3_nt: TGTGCCAGCAGCATAGGACAGGGACCCGTTGTCTACACCTTC
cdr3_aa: CASSIGQGPVVYTF

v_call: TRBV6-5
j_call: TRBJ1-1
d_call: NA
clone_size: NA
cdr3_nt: TGTGCCAGCAGTTTTGGTGCTGAAGCTTTCTTT
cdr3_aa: CASSFGAEAFF

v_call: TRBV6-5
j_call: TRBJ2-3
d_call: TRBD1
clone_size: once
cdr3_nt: TGTGCCAGCAGCCTCGGACAGGGGGCTGAGGCGCAGTATTTT
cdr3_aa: CASSLGQGAEAQYF

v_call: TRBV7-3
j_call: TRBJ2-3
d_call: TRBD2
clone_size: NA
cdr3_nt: TGTGCCAGCAGCTTATCACCCGTGGGTAGCGGGGTAGAAGATACGCAGTATTTT
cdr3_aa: CASSLSPVGSGVEDTQYF

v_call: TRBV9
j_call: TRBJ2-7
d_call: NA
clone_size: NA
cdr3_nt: TGTGCCAGCAGCGGTCGAGGGGGGACGGATAACTACGAGCAGTACTTC
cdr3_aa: CASSGRGGTDNYEQYF

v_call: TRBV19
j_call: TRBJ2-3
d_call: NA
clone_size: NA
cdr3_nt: TGTGCCAGTAGTTATAGGACACATGCTATCACAGATACGCAGTATTTT
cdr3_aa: CASSYRTHAITDTQYF

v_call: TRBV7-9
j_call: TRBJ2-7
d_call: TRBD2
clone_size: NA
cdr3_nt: TGTGCCAGCAGCCCGACCCAGACTAGCGGGAACTCCTACGAGCAGTACTTC
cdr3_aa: CASSPTQTSGNSYEQYF

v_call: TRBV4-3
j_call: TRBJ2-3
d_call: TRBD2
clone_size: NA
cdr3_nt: TGCGCCAGCAGTCGAGCGGGGGGGTCAGATACGCAGTATTTT
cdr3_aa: CASSRAGGSDTQYF

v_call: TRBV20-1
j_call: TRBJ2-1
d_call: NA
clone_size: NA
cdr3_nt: TGCAGTGCTTTTACCGGGACGGAACTTTACAATGAGCAGTTCTTC
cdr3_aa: CSAFTGTELYNEQFF

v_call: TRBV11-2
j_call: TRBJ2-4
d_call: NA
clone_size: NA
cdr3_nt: TGTGCCAGCAGCGAAACAGGGGCCAAAAACATTCAGTACTTC
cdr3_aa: CASSETGAKNIQYF

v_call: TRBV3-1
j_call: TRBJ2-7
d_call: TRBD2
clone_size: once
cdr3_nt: TGTGCCAGCAGCCAAGGCGACGGACTAGCGCCACACTACGAGCAGTACTTC
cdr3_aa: CASSQGDGLAPHYEQYF